This T cell receptor (beta chain) was sequenced in a study of T cells in Graves' hyperthyroidism and ophthalmopathy. Whole-study context: Any treatment followed the collection of peripheral blood at initial diagnosis. Findings and limits, study-wide: Most thyroid clonotypes expanded above 0.001 were also detected in blood.

Amplified TCR beta CDR3 regions came from RNA transcripts. An initial round of RT-PCR targeting the TCR CDR3 relied on the HTBI primer set. TCRdb ran MiXCR on the multiplex PCR reads and lists one entry per CDR3 protein. The data contain approximately 58,000 distinct CDR3 sequences, just under 50% of them singletons. This clonotype was seen repeatedly, ten times or more. Antigen specificity is unknown. CDR3 length: 12 amino acids. Trimming cost V 6 bases and J 3 bases, with 9 bases left between them. Germline loops: CDR1 SNHLY, CDR2 FYNNEI. Exclusion criteria comprised uncontrolled infection, other autoimmune disease, pregnancy or lactation.

The sequenced sample consisted of blood. The TCR was taken from a woman aged 30 to 39 with Graves' ophthalmopathy. The V gene is TRBV2, the J gene TRBJ2-7; the D gene is possibly TRBD2 (6 bases). This CDR3 is CASRAGFYEQYF. The CDR3 DNA follows: TGTGCCAGCAGGGCGGGATTCTACGAGCAGTACTTC.